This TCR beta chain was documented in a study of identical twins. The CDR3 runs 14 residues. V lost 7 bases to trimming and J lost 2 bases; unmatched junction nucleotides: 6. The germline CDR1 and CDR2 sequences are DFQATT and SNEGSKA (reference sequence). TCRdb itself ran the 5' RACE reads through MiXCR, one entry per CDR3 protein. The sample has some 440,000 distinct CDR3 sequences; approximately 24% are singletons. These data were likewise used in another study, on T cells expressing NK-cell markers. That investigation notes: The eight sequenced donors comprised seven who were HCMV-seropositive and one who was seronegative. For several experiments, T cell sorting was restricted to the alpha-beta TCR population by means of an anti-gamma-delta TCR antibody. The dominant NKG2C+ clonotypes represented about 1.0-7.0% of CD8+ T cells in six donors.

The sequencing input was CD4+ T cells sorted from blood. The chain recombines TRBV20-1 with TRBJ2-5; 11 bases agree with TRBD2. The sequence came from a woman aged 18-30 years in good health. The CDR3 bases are TGCAGTGTAGCTAGCGGGAGGTCTCAAGAGACCCAGTACTTC. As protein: CSVASGRSQETQYF.